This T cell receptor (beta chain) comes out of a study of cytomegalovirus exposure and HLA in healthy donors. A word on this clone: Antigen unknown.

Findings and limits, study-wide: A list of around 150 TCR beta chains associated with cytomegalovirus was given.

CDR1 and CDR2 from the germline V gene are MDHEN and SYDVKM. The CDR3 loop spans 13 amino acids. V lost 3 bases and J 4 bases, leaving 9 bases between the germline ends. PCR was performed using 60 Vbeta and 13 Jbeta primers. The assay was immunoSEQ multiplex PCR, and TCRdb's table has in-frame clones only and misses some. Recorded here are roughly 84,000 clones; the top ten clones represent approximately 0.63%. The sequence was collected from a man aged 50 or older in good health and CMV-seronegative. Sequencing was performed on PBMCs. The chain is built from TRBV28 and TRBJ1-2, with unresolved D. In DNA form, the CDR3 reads TGTGCCAGCAGTTTTGGACGGGGCTATGGCTACACCTTC. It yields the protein CASSFGRGYGYTF.